This TCR beta chain was profiled in a study of cytomegalovirus exposure and HLA in healthy donors. The PCR was carried out with 60 Vbeta primers and 13 Jbeta primers. The assay was immunoSEQ multiplex PCR, and TCRdb's table has in-frame clones only and misses some. The sample holds roughly 150,000 clones; over 65% are singletons and the top ten take less than 3%. This clone was seen more than once but under ten times. What it binds is unknown. Findings of the study overall: One variant, a missense change in DCLRE1C, was linked in a later analysis to TCR beta V- and J-gene trimming.

V lost 7 bases, J lost 5 bases, and 14 bases stayed unmatched. The CDR3 totals 15 residues. CDR1 and CDR2 from the germline V gene are SGHRS and YFSETQ. The sequence was obtained from a male donor in good health and CMV-seronegative. The chain links TRBV5-1 to TRBJ2-5; TRBD2 agrees at 7 bases. The source material was PBMCs. This CDR3 reads CASRPRAGVRETQYF. The DNA for the CDR3 is TGCGCCAGCCGACCTCGGGCGGGAGTAAGGGAGACCCAGTACTTC.